The entry that follows covers one TCR beta chain sequence. This specimen belongs to a study of blood T cell repertoires in COVID-19. Background on the study: Samples taken during acute and convalescent COVID-19 were collected in the United States, Italy and Spain.

Trimming left V 6 bases short and J 4 bases short, with 9 bases between. The V gene's germline CDR1 is MDHEN and CDR2 SYDVKM. The CDR3 has 12 amino acids. Authors' processing steps: Nucleated cell number was recorded as an estimate derived from reference gene primer amplification. Sequencing used immunoSEQ multiplex PCR; TCRdb keeps in-frame clones, though not all of them. The V and J calls and clone size are taken from that table; D and trimming were inferred from the DNA. This table has roughly 300,000 clones, around 87% appearing once. This TCR was sampled from a woman between 45 and 65 years old who had recovered from COVID-19. Sequenced input: peripheral blood. V and J are TRBV28 and TRBJ1-1; tentatively, D is TRBD1 (5 bases). The CDR3 loop is CASSPGLTEAFF. The CDR3 region has the DNA TGTGCCAGCAGCCCGGGACTCACTGAAGCTTTCTTT. The complete variable domain, with remaining parts taken from reference TRBV28 and TRBJ1-1, reads DVKVTQSSRYLVKRTGEKVFLECVQDMDHENMFWYRQDPGLGLRLIYFSYDVKMKEKGDIPEGYSVSREKKERFSLILESASTNQTSMYLCASSPGLTEAFFGQGTRLTVV.